Listed below are T cell receptor beta chains from one sample, sequenced in a study of blood T cell repertoires in COVID-19. TCRdb keeps only in-frame clones here, not all; method: immunoSEQ multiplex PCR. Of a few hundred thousand clones listed, roughly 91% were seen once; the top ten hold 7% to 7.5%. Sequenced sample: PBMCs or T cells enriched from blood (not recorded which). The receptors were gathered from a man aged 25 to 40 in a cohort exposed to, infected with or recovered from COVID-19 (not recorded which). Each CDR3 is given with its conserved first and last residue. Fields, in order: D gene, V gene, J gene, clone size, CDR3 protein, CDR3 DNA. D genes are given only for firm matches. Only part of the rows carry a size: once, few, many, or a class if the clone is expanded.

TRBD2	TRBV29-1	TRBJ2-5	.	CSGGLLGRREETQYF	TGCAGCGGGGGACTTTTGGGGAGGCGGGAGGAGACCCAGTACTTC
.	TRBV3-1/TRBV3-2	TRBJ1-6	.	CASSQSPRNSPLHF	TGTGCCAGCAGCCAATCCCCGCGGAATTCACCCCTCCACTTT
TRBD2	TRBV3-1/TRBV3-2	TRBJ2-3	.	CASSPTAGSTDTQYF	TGTGCCAGCAGCCCCACAGCGGGGAGCACAGATACGCAGTATTTT
TRBD1	TRBV27	TRBJ1-2	few	CASSSGGTGGDGYTF	TGTGCCAGCAGTTCAGGGGGGACAGGGGGGGATGGCTACACCTTC
TRBD1	TRBV19	TRBJ1-1	.	CASSIVASGQMNTEAFF	TGTGCCAGTAGTATAGTGGCATCGGGACAGATGAACACTGAAGCTTTCTTT
TRBD2	TRBV10-2	TRBJ2-1	.	CASSVGLAVPHNEQFF	TGCGCCAGCAGTGTGGGACTAGCGGTCCCCCACAATGAGCAGTTCTTC
TRBD2	TRBV28	TRBJ2-7	.	CASSSREAPISYEQYF	TGTGCCAGCAGCTCGCGGGAGGCGCCGATATCCTACGAGCAGTACTTC
.	TRBV25-1	TRBJ2-1	.	CASSETGPTHEQFF	TGTGCCAGCAGTGAAACAGGGCCTACGCACGAGCAGTTCTTC
TRBD2	TRBV5-1	TRBJ2-3	.	CASSPLAASGLGGDTQYF	TGCGCCAGCAGCCCACTCGCGGCTAGCGGGCTGGGTGGTGATACGCAGTATTTT
.	TRBV29-1	TRBJ1-6	.	CSVGEGRNSPLHF	TGCAGCGTTGGGGAAGGGAGGAATTCACCCCTCCACTTT
.	TRBV7-2	TRBJ2-7	.	CASSLMAGVVSYEQYF	TGTGCCAGCAGCTTAATGGCGGGCGTCGTCTCCTACGAGCAGTACTTC
TRBD2	TRBV12-5	TRBJ2-1	.	CASGLVGLAGGNEQFF	TGTGCTAGTGGTTTGGTGGGACTAGCGGGAGGCAATGAGCAGTTCTTC
TRBD1	TRBV9	TRBJ1-2	.	CASGDRAVYGYTF	TGTGCCAGCGGCGACAGGGCGGTCTATGGCTACACCTTC
.	TRBV9	TRBJ1-2	.	CASSGMGSNYGYTF	TGTGCCAGCAGCGGGATGGGCTCTAACTATGGCTACACCTTC
.	TRBV7-9	TRBJ1-1	.	CASSATGYGLEAFF	TGTGCCAGCAGCGCCACAGGGTACGGGCTTGAAGCTTTCTTT
.	TRBV7-9	TRBJ1-1	.	CASSLAEAFF	TGTGCCAGCAGCTTAGCGGAGGCTTTCTTT
TRBD2	TRBV7-2	TRBJ2-1	.	CASSLAGGPNGEQFF	TGTGCCAGCAGTTTAGCGGGAGGGCCGAATGGGGAGCAGTTCTTC
.	TRBV7-3	TRBJ1-5	few	CASSRVGGQPQHF	TGTGCCAGCAGCCGCGTTGGCGGGCAGCCCCAGCATTTT
.	TRBV4-1	TRBJ1-6	.	CASSQEAGYSPLHF	TGCGCCAGCAGCCAAGAAGCAGGGTACTCACCCCTCCACTTT
TRBD1	TRBV27	TRBJ1-4	.	CASSPRDRLNEKLFF	TGTGCCAGCAGTCCCCGGGACAGACTAAATGAAAAACTGTTTTTT
TRBD1	TRBV28	TRBJ1-1	.	CASSLTGGRGTEAFF	TGTGCCAGCAGTTTAACAGGGGGCAGGGGCACTGAAGCTTTCTTT
.	TRBV7-8	TRBJ2-7	.	CASSFSTDSYEQYF	TGTGCCAGCAGCTTCTCGACAGACTCCTACGAGCAGTACTTC
TRBD2	TRBV20-1	TRBJ2-7	.	CSGAREYEQYF	TGCAGTGGGGCGCGGGAGTACGAGCAGTACTTC
TRBD1	TRBV18	TRBJ2-7	.	CASSPGQGLYEQYF	TGTGCCAGCTCACCCGGACAGGGACTGTACGAGCAGTACTTC
.	TRBV6-6	TRBJ2-6	.	CASSSRGRGEVAGANVLTF	TGTGCCAGCAGCTCTCGAGGCAGGGGGGAAGTCGCCGGGGCCAACGTCCTGACTTTC